These 10 T cell receptor beta chains came from one sample sequenced in a study of radiotherapy plus CTLA-4 blockade in lung cancer. Here immunoSEQ multiplex PCR was the method, and the copy in TCRdb shows in-frame clones only, minus some. The sample carries tens of thousands of clones, roughly four fifths recorded once. Sequences were derived from peripheral blood, sampled from a patient treated with radiotherapy plus ipilimumab. The receptors derive from a human donor with non-small cell lung cancer that progressed on radiotherapy plus ipilimumab.

The rearrangement uses TRBV14 and TRBJ1-4; no firm D call. This CDR3 comprises 16 residues. Germline CDR1 is SGHDN and CDR2 is FVKESK. V was cut by 4 bases and J by 0 bases, with 12 bases left in between. The CDR3: CASSPGFGATNEKLFF. CDR3 nucleotide sequence: TGTGCCAGCAGCCCCGGTTTTGGGGCAACTAATGAAAAACTGTTTTTT.

The DNA for the CDR3 is TGTGCCAGCAGCCCTAGACAGGGAAGGGCTGGAAACACCATATATTTT. Its protein is CASSPRQGRAGNTIYF. The genes are TRBV13 and TRBJ1-3; 7 bases fit TRBD1. Germline assignment: CDR1 PRHDT and CDR2 FYEKMQ (reference sequence). CDR3 length: 16 amino acids. V gave up 5 bases and J gave up 2 bases; unmatched junction bases: 9.

This clone appeared a single time. The CDR3 nucleotides are TGCGCCAGCAGCTTGATGGGGAGGGGACGGGGAGAGACCCAGTACTTC. As protein: CASSLMGRGRGETQYF. The gene calls are TRBV5-1 and TRBJ2-5; 7 bases line up with TRBD2. The CDR3 runs 16 residues. J was trimmed by 4 bases and V by 1 base; bases with no gene match: 10. Looked up from germline, CDR1 is SGHRS and CDR2 is YFSETQ.

The gene calls are TRBV10-1 and TRBJ2-1, with D uncertain. Trimming removed 7 bases at V and 8 bases at J, with 18 bases between. Per germline, CDR1 WNHNN and CDR2 SYGVQD (reference sequence). The CDR3 covers 14 residues. The chain's CDR3 is CASTYLLHGHEQFF. CDR3 in DNA: TGCGCCAGCACCTACCTTTTGCACGGGCATGAGCAGTTCTTC.

The V gene is TRBV10-3, the J gene TRBJ1-1; D unclear. Germline V gives CDR1 ENHRY, CDR2 SYGVKD. This CDR3 is 14 amino acids long. V lost 0 bases and J lost 3, with 8 bases in between. The CDR3 DNA sequence: TGTGCCATCAGTGAGTCGGGGAGGGACACTGAAGCTTTCTTT. As protein: CAISESGRDTEAFF.

V usage is TRBV4-2 and J usage is TRBJ1-4, with a tentative D call TRBD1 (5 bases). Germline V CDR1 and CDR2: LGHNA, YNFKEQ. The CDR3 sequence is 19 residues long. Trimming took off 4 bases at V and 7 bases at J, with 28 bases between the two ends. The CDR3 coding sequence is TGTGCCAGCAGCCCAAGAGGCTGGGACCCTAACAGTATACCTGAAAAACTGTTTTTT. Translation: CASSPRGWDPNSIPEKLFF.

The rearrangement links TRBV7-2 to TRBJ2-3, with TRBD2 matching over 7 bases. The CDR3 covers 18 residues. Losses at the gene ends were 1 base for V and 2 bases for J; bases not matched to a gene: 12. Germline V CDR1 and CDR2: SGHTA, FQGNSA. The CDR3 loop reads CASSLGKTSEGHTDTQYF. CDR3 nucleotide sequence: TGTGCCAGCAGCTTAGGAAAAACTAGCGAGGGGCACACAGATACGCAGTATTTT.

V gene TRBV7-9 combines with J gene TRBJ2-1, with D uncertain. Trimming took off 7 bases at V and 3 bases at J, with 7 bases between the two ends. The germline V gene encodes CDR1 SEHNR and CDR2 FQNEAQ (reference sequence). The CDR3 is made up of 12 amino acids. For the CDR3, the DNA is TGTGCCAGCACCCCCGTCTACAATGAGCAGTTCTTC. Protein sequence: CASTPVYNEQFF.

The rearrangement joins TRBV27 to TRBJ1-1, with no clear D. This CDR3 is built from 16 residues. V lost 0 bases and J 4 bases, leaving 15 bases between the germline ends. Germline values: CDR1 MNHEY, CDR2 SMNVEV (reference sequence). The CDR3 region has the DNA TGTGCCAGCAGTTTATCCGCCCCGAAACGGGGCACTGAAGCTTTCTTT. Encoded protein: CASSLSAPKRGTEAFF.

V usage is TRBV15 and J usage is TRBJ2-1; possibly TRBD2 for D (7 bases). CDR3 length: 16 residues. Germline V gene lookup returns CDR1 LNHNV and CDR2 YYDKDF (reference sequence). V lost 0 bases and J 8 bases, leaving 17 bases between the germline ends. CDR3 sequence: CATSREGGGAWDEQFF. The CDR3 DNA follows: TGTGCCACCAGCAGAGAAGGTGGGGGGGCCTGGGATGAGCAGTTCTTC.